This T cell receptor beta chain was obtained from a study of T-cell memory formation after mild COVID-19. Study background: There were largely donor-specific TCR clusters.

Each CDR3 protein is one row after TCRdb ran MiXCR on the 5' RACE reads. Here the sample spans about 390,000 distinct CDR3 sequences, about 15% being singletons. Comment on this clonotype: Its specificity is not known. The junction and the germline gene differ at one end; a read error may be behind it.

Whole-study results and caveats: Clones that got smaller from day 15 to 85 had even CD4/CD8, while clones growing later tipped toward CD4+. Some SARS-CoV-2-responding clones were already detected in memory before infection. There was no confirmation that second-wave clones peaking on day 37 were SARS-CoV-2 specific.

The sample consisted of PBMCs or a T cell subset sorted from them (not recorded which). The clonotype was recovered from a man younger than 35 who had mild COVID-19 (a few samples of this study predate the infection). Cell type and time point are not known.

The CDR3 DNA reads as TGTGCCAGCAACAATCGGGGGGAGGCGTTGAATTTT. It yields the protein CASNNRGEALNF. The gene calls are TRBV7-9 and TRBJ1-5, with D possibly being TRBD1 (5 bases). The germline V gene encodes CDR1 SEHNR and CDR2 FQNEAQ (reference sequence). The CDR3 is 12 amino acids.